This T cell receptor (beta chain) was sequenced during a study of PD-L1 blockade in urothelial cancer (TCRdb year 2017). A note on the overall study: All patients started therapy in the mid-2010s and received atezolizumab 1,200 mg intravenously every 3 weeks. Pretreatment blood TCR-seq was available for under 35 patients, at least one posttreatment blood collection was obtained for 24 patients, and tumor TCR-seq was available for 24 patients. About nine tenths of the roughly 29 patients were identified as males with urothelial cancer of bladder origin, and a prior smoking history was reported by 18 of 29 patients. Blood samples were analyzed at two time points: 3 weeks after treatment start (second dose) and 6 weeks after treatment start. Nine patients reached durable clinical benefit, while roughly 22 patients did not. TCR sequencing covered pretreatment tumor samples and matched, serially collected peripheral blood taken before and after atezolizumab treatment. In the same patients, whole exome sequencing and RNA sequencing of pretreatment tumors were performed in addition to TCR sequencing. Patients had an ECOG performance status of 0 or 1 and had received between 0 and 3 prior chemotherapy regimens. Durable clinical benefit was defined as progression-free survival longer than 6 months, and TCR features were also tested against progression-free and overall survival. Blood samples gave median yields of approximately 130,000 T cells and 82,636 unique TCRs, along with a median clonality of around 0.08. Somatic, immune and clinical correlates of response to PD-L1 blockade with atezolizumab in urothelial cancer were the focus of an exploratory multi-omic analysis. What the work shows at the level of the full study, not this receptor alone: Because of the small sample size (n ≈ 27) and the many exploratory analyses performed, the results are intended to be regarded as hypothesis-generating. Among patients with durable benefit, tumor-associated TCR clones showed greater expansion in peripheral blood 3 weeks after treatment started (n of about 20, p = 0.022). Improved progression-free and overall survival was found to be associated with pretreatment peripheral blood TCR clonality below the median.

For this clone: Its antigen is currently not known. Qualities for individual bases were not recorded, and no much larger clone is one base off.

To estimate absolute template abundance from read counts, synthetic TCR analog templates were spiked into each PCR. Using the immunoSEQ assay, TCRbeta CDR3 regions were amplified from genomic DNA with bias-controlled V and J gene primers. Rearranged TCRbeta segments were sequenced at approximately 20X coverage. As for the authors' bioinformatics: Clustering was used to correct sequencing errors, and CDR3s were annotated against IMGT so that V, D and J genes could be assigned. Only productive TCRbeta rearrangements were used in downstream analyses, excluding out-of-frame or stop-codon sequences. Clonality was calculated as one minus the Shannon entropy normalized by the log of the number of unique productive sequences. Clones differing between time points or between blood and tumor were identified by Fisher's exact test with Benjamini-Hochberg correction at adjusted p below 0.01. The table comes from immuneACCESS by way of TCRdb, which keeps in-frame sequences with V and J called. Part of the clones is missing from these tables; in studies checked, under half for an unresolved V gene and the rest for unknown reasons. V, J and clone size were drawn from that table, and D and trimming were deduced from the DNA. Within this sample are 50,000 or so clones, with about 82% of them counted one time only. 22% of the sample is held by the ten biggest clonotypes.

The label giving this sample's time point can be read as: pretreatment peripheral blood. A total of some 30 patients with locally advanced or metastatic urothelial carcinoma, treated at Memorial Sloan Kettering on a trial protocol, made up the cohort. Peripheral blood mononuclear cells were collected pretreatment and during treatment, with between 1 and 8 total time points obtained per patient. The Qiagen DNeasy Blood extraction kit was used to purify genomic DNA from total PBMCs and tumor samples. PBMCs were collected pretreatment and during treatment and were isolated and stored as previously described. The CDR3 sequence holds 14 residues, the cysteine and phenylalanine included. Only CDR3 DNA is held: 42 bases, read in frame from base 1. Looking up the germline V gene yields CDR1 MNHEY and CDR2 SVGAGI. A distance of 13 bases separates the germline ends of V and J, which lose 0 bases and 8 bases respectively.

The sequences come from PBMCs, collected around atezolizumab (anti-PD-L1) treatment. The receptor was isolated from a man between 60 and 70 years old with urothelial cancer. In this chain, TRBV6-5 is recombined with TRBJ1-2; TRBD1 is a weak D gene call, 6 bases matching. Here the CDR3 is given as CASSYSGGGKGYTF. Read as DNA, the sequence is TGTGCCAGCAGTTACTCGGGAGGGGGTAAGGGCTACACCTTC.